This T cell receptor (beta chain) stems from a study of blood T cell repertoires in COVID-19. Study information: Researchers got acute and convalescent COVID-19 samples from the United States, Italy and Spain. Nucleic acid was either cDNA or gDNA, and it came from T cells, B-cell-depleted T cells, or PBMCs.

Cohort assignment relied on participant-reported clinical history. A PCR-confirmed or clinician-diagnosed COVID-19 case had contacted exposed participants within 2 weeks of entry. This clone was seen only once. Data came from immunoSEQ multiplex PCR; TCRdb stores just in-frame clones and leaves some out. The sample yields over 200,000 clones, nearly 90% seen once. The origin of this receptor is a man between 25 and 39 years old who had been exposed to COVID-19. The sequenced sample was PBMCs or T cells enriched from blood (not recorded which).

This CDR3 is CASSQRIRVNTEAFF. The DNA of the CDR3 is TGCGCCAGCAGCCAACGGATACGGGTGAACACTGAAGCTTTCTTT. V is TRBV4-3 and J is TRBJ1-1; D gene uncertain. Trimming stripped 2 bases from V and 0 bases from J, with 10 bases between. The CDR3 totals 15 residues. Germline-derived CDR1 and CDR2 are LGHNA and YSLEER.